This record looks at one TCR beta chain sequence and its context. Antigen unknown. V was cut by 5 bases and J by 4 bases, with 11 bases left in between. The CDR3 spans 13 residues. Germline values: CDR1 SEHNR, CDR2 FQNEAQ (reference sequence). After 5'RACE with constant-segment primers, TCR alpha and TCR beta cDNA libraries carrying sample barcodes and UMIs were obtained. TCRdb fed the 5' RACE reads into MiXCR, producing one record per CDR3 protein. The table lists about 340,000 distinct CDR3 sequences, around 15% of them singletons. This record belongs to a study of T-cell memory formation after mild COVID-19. Findings and caveats of the study: CD4+ contracting clones lay mainly in CM and EM, CD8+ ones in EMRA. Some clones that responded turned up in pre-infection memory, which suggests that cross-reactive memory joined in. Day 15 to 85 contracting clones showed balanced CD4/CD8; later expanders leaned CD4+.

The chain is built from TRBV7-9 and TRBJ1-1, with D tentatively TRBD1 (5 bases). The receptor's source is a man aged 18 to 29 who had mild COVID-19 (a few samples of this study predate the infection). Cell type and time point are not known. The specimen was PBMCs or a T cell subset sorted from them (not recorded which). In DNA form, the CDR3 reads TGTGCCAGCAGCGCCCAGGGTGGCACTGAAGCTTTCTTT. Translating gives CASSAQGGTEAFF.